This T cell receptor beta chain was identified in a study of T cell responses to AZD1222 COVID-19 vaccine. The method was immunoSEQ multiplex PCR; TCRdb's version includes in-frame clones alone and lacks a portion of them. The sample has about 130,000 clones, more than 75% seen once; the top ten hold more than 1%. A few counts support this clone. In the same sample, other DNA sequences code for this CDR3. Sequencing was performed on peripheral blood, taken 28 days after the second AZD1222 dose. The TCR comes from an adult who received the AZD1222 COVID-19 vaccine.

CDR3 bases: TGCGCCAGCAGCCCGGGACAGGCAAACTATGGCTACACCTTC. Protein: CASSPGQANYGYTF. The chain combines TRBV5-1 with TRBJ1-2; 8 bases fit TRBD1. The ends lost 4 bases at V and 2 bases at J; junction bases unmatched: 4. The CDR3 runs to 14 residues. Germline CDR1 is SGHRS and CDR2 is YFSETQ.